These 2 T cell receptor beta chains came from one sample sequenced in a study of shared clonotypes between healthy human individuals. Only CD45RO-negative cells positively selected for CCR7 counted as naive CD8 cells, so terminally differentiated effector memory CD45RA+ cells were excluded. Libraries were prepared by immunoSEQ multiplex PCR; TCRdb keeps only in-frame clonotypes and omits some of them. The table has 1.5 million to 2.5 million clones, about 94% seen once; the top ten hold more than 0.95%. Specimen: naive CD8+ T cells sorted from blood. These receptors all come from a man younger than 35 in good health.

V and J are TRBV19 and TRBJ2-2; D is unclear. CDR3 length equals 13 residues. The germline V and J ends were trimmed by 8 bases and 5 bases, with 12 bases remaining between them. From germline, CDR1 is LNHDA and CDR2 SQIVND (reference sequence). Written as DNA, the CDR3 is TGTGCCAGTCGAACCACCCTGACCGGGGAGCTGTTTTTT. Amino acid sequence: CASRTTLTGELFF.

This clone was recorded at least ten times. At the DNA level, this CDR3 is encoded by other sequences in the same sample as well. The chain recombines TRBV29-1 with TRBJ1-1, with D hard to call. Trimming shortened V by 3 bases and J by 1 base, and 3 bases separated the two germline ends. This CDR3 is 11 amino acids long. CDR1 is SQVTM, CDR2 ANQGSEA, per germline. CDR3 amino acids: CSVEGNTEAFF. CDR3 bases: TGCAGCGTTGAGGGGAACACTGAAGCTTTCTTT.